This TCR beta chain was identified during a study of shared clonotypes between healthy human individuals. Using immunoSEQ multiplex PCR, the repertoire was profiled, and TCRdb retains in-frame clones only, with some absent. The sample holds some 1,600,000 clones, around 98% seen once. The CDR3 covers 12 residues. Germline lookup yields CDR1 SGHTA and CDR2 FQGNSA. Trimming removed 5 bases from V and 4 bases from J, with 9 bases in between. The sequenced sample was naive CD4+ T cells sorted from blood. Subset here: CD45RA+ positively selected. This rearrangement joins TRBV7-2 to TRBJ2-7; D gene uncertain. This receptor was obtained from a man aged 30 to 45 in good health. CDR3 residues: CASSPSRYEQYF. Here the CDR3 DNA reads TGTGCCAGCAGCCCGTCGAGGTACGAGCAGTACTTC.